This T cell receptor beta chain was sequenced in a study of blood T cell repertoires in COVID-19. Measured with immunoSEQ multiplex PCR; TCRdb has only the in-frame clones, and not every one. The data hold roughly 400,000 clones, with 90% observed a single time. The V end was cut by 2 bases, the J end by 6 bases, with 17 bases between. Germline loops: CDR1 SGHAT, CDR2 FQNNGV. The CDR3 is 15 residues long. J is TRBJ2-7 and V is TRBV11-2, with no clear D. This clonotype originated in a man younger than 35 who had recovered from COVID-19. The material sequenced was PBMCs or T cells enriched from blood (not recorded which). CDR3 in amino acids: CASSLKPSGAGEQYF. The CDR3 nucleotides read TGTGCCAGCAGCTTAAAGCCTAGTGGCGCCGGCGAGCAGTACTTC.